A selection of T cell receptor beta chains follows, all from one sample in a study of CXCR3-negative and CXCR3-positive naive CD8 T cells. TCRdb reprocessed the 5' RACE reads and reports one entry per CDR3 protein, with no DNA. With 69,000 or so distinct CDR3 sequences in the sample, the ten largest clones hold nearly 1.5%. Sequencing input: naive CXCR3- CD8+ T cells from blood. The receptors come from a human donor in good health. Some clones in this sample may be carry-over from other donors' samples. CDR3s include the opening cysteine and the closing phenylalanine or tryptophan.

j_gene | len | v_gene | CDR3aa
TRBJ2-3 | 17 | TRBV9 | CASSAHLQVPDTDTQYF
TRBJ2-1 | 18 | TRBV28 | CASSSPGLAGRGRNEQFF
TRBJ2-7 | 16 | TRBV7-9 | CASSSSSGGEDYEQYF
TRBJ2-1 | 16 | TRBV10-3 | CAIRTPPASGGGEQFF
TRBJ2-4 | 15 | TRBV4-3 | CASSPTGDAKNIQYF
TRBJ1-2 | 15 | TRBV7-8 | CASSLGGALIYGYTF
TRBJ1-2 | 14 | TRBV9 | CASSVDGGTHGYTF
TRBJ2-1 | 13 | TRBV20-1 | CSARTSGYNEQFF
TRBJ1-1 | 16 | TRBV25-1 | CASSNDPERRDTEAFF
TRBJ1-5 | 16 | TRBV28 | CASRPRRTGGNQPQHF
TRBJ2-2 | 15 | TRBV5-1 | CASSLDPGGTGELFF
TRBJ2-7 | 12 | TRBV29-1 | CSVVAYINEQYF
TRBJ2-2 | 15 | TRBV20-1 | CSAALSRTNTGELFF
TRBJ2-1 | 11 | TRBV20-1 | CSAREVNEQFF
TRBJ2-7 | 11 | TRBV2 | CASSGSYEQYF
TRBJ2-1 | 13 | TRBV5-1 | CASSFDGSNEQFF
TRBJ2-1 | 16 | TRBV20-1 | CSARILGIGAYNEQFF
TRBJ2-1 | 14 | TRBV13 | CASSPGWGGDEQFF
TRBJ1-2 | 14 | TRBV29-1 | CSVEAEQVNYGHTF
TRBJ2-3 | 16 | TRBV4-3 | CASSQTAGTGQDTQYF
TRBJ2-3 | 13 | TRBV25-1 | CASSETGEDTQYF
TRBJ1-1 | 15 | TRBV6-6 | CASSYKGTGNTEAFF
TRBJ2-3 | 14 | TRBV5-1 | CASSLEGGPDTQYF
TRBJ2-1 | 12 | TRBV29-1 | CSVGDSLNEQFF
TRBJ2-1 | 13 | TRBV9 | CASSGPQGNEQFF
TRBJ1-3 | 17 | TRBV4-1 | CASSHPLQGNSGNTIYF
TRBJ1-1 | 13 | TRBV20-1 | CSASGDRETEAFF
TRBJ2-5 | 19 | TRBV7-9 | CASSFFEGLAGAMQETQYF
TRBJ2-2 | 13 | TRBV5-1 | CATPEKNTGELFF
TRBJ1-1 | 15 | TRBV9 | CASSAGDTLNTEAFF
TRBJ2-7 | 12 | TRBV20-1 | CSASGTGYEQYF
TRBJ2-3 | 12 | TRBV5-1 | CASGGQADTQYF
TRBJ2-3 | 13 | TRBV7-7 | CASSPSRTDTQYF
TRBJ2-1 | 15 | TRBV4-2 | CASSPLARIGNEQFF
TRBJ2-5 | 14 | TRBV11-2 | CASSLGLAAETQYF
TRBJ2-3 | 14 | TRBV29-1 | CSVVWGRVTDTQYF
TRBJ2-7 | 14 | TRBV5-1 | CASSLRGVVHEQYF
TRBJ2-1 | 16 | TRBV29-1 | CSATPKELNSYNEQFF
TRBJ2-7 | 14 | TRBV4-3 | CASSQEDGSYEQYF
TRBJ2-3 | 16 | TRBV6-6 | CASSLDAYLTTDTQYF
TRBJ1-1 | 12 | TRBV5-1 | CATTGSSAEAFF
TRBJ1-5 | 18 | TRBV7-6 | CASSSEEGGPIGNQPQHF
TRBJ1-2 | 15 | TRBV21-1 | CASSKAEGAPYGYTF
TRBJ2-5 | 15 | TRBV7-9 | CASSLKLAGQETQYF
TRBJ2-1 | 16 | TRBV9 | CASSPPTGEGYNEQFF
TRBJ1-1 | 16 | TRBV7-6 | CASSYSNRVMNTEAFF
TRBJ1-1 | 15 | TRBV5-1 | CASSSGWREETEAFF
TRBJ2-2 | 15 | TRBV7-3 | CASSLLAGAPGELFF
TRBJ2-7 | 14 | TRBV27 | CASSHGQEVYEQYF
TRBJ1-2 | 11 | TRBV29-1 | CSVVSYYGYTF